These T cell receptor beta chains were read from a single sample in a study of T cell responses to AZD1222 COVID-19 vaccine. The repertoire was sequenced with immunoSEQ multiplex PCR; TCRdb's copy has only in-frame clones and lacks some. The top ten hold approximately 6% of the sample, which has 50,000 to 65,000 clones, around nine tenths seen once. The sequenced sample was peripheral blood, obtained 28 days after the second dose of the MenACWY control vaccine. The receptors were sampled from an adult who received the MenACWY meningococcal vaccine as a control. Both conserved end residues are part of each CDR3. The order of the fields is CDR3 protein, CDR3 DNA, clone size, V gene, J gene, D gene. The D gene is left open where the match is weak. Only some rows state a clone size, as once, few, many or a class for expanded clones.

CDR3 protein: CASSQVVPDLEKLFF
CDR3 DNA: TGCGCCAGCAGCCAAGTAGTCCCCGACCTCGAAAAACTGTTTTTT
clone size: NA
V gene: TRBV4-1
J gene: TRBJ1-4
D gene: NA

CDR3 protein: CAVGGGGEQYF
CDR3 DNA: TGTGCCGTCGGGGGGGGCGGCGAGCAGTACTTC
clone size: once
V gene: TRBV30
J gene: TRBJ2-7
D gene: TRBD2

CDR3 protein: CASSLWTGNTEAFF
CDR3 DNA: TGCGCCAGCAGCCTTTGGACAGGGAACACTGAAGCTTTCTTT
clone size: NA
V gene: TRBV5-1
J gene: TRBJ1-1
D gene: TRBD1

CDR3 protein: CSVERPQRVTRVPYNEQFF
CDR3 DNA: TGCAGCGTTGAACGACCCCAACGGGTTACCCGGGTCCCCTACAATGAGCAGTTCTTC
clone size: NA
V gene: TRBV29-1
J gene: TRBJ2-1
D gene: NA

CDR3 protein: CATSDPGRNYGYTF
CDR3 DNA: TGTGCCACCAGTGATCCTGGGAGAAACTATGGCTACACCTTC
clone size: NA
V gene: TRBV24-1
J gene: TRBJ1-2
D gene: NA

CDR3 protein: CASSQDPGRGGYNSPLHF
CDR3 DNA: TGTGCCAGCAGCCAAGATCCGGGCAGGGGTGGCTATAATTCACCCCTCCACTTT
clone size: few
V gene: TRBV3-1/TRBV3-2
J gene: TRBJ1-6
D gene: NA

CDR3 protein: CASSLGNPNTGELFF
CDR3 DNA: TGCGCCAGCAGCTTAGGGAATCCGAACACCGGGGAGCTGTTTTTT
clone size: NA
V gene: TRBV5-1
J gene: TRBJ2-2
D gene: NA

CDR3 protein: CASSKREGQNNEQFF
CDR3 DNA: TGTGCCAGCAGCAAGCGGGAGGGCCAGAACAATGAGCAGTTCTTC
clone size: NA
V gene: TRBV7-2
J gene: TRBJ2-1
D gene: TRBD2

CDR3 protein: CAWSDRDSGFYEQYF
CDR3 DNA: TGTGCCTGGAGTGACCGGGACAGCGGGTTCTACGAGCAGTACTTC
clone size: NA
V gene: TRBV30
J gene: TRBJ2-7
D gene: NA

CDR3 protein: CASSIAGVMPQHF
CDR3 DNA: TGTGCCAGTAGTATCGCAGGCGTGATGCCCCAGCATTTT
clone size: NA
V gene: TRBV19
J gene: TRBJ1-5
D gene: NA

CDR3 protein: CASSSGPLGPEAFF
CDR3 DNA: TGTGCCAGCAGCTCTGGTCCCTTAGGGCCTGAAGCTTTCTTT
clone size: NA
V gene: TRBV5-4
J gene: TRBJ1-1
D gene: NA

CDR3 protein: CASSLTRTGGYEQYF
CDR3 DNA: TGTGCCAGCAGCCTAACTCGGACAGGGGGGTACGAGCAGTACTTC
clone size: NA
V gene: TRBV3-1/TRBV3-2
J gene: TRBJ2-7
D gene: TRBD1

CDR3 protein: CASSLGPGSNQPQHF
CDR3 DNA: TGTGCCAGCAGCCTCGGACCCGGGAGCAATCAGCCCCAGCATTTT
clone size: NA
V gene: TRBV7-2
J gene: TRBJ1-5
D gene: NA

CDR3 protein: CASRDGTGGRYGHQPQHF
CDR3 DNA: TGTGCCAGCAGGGACGGGACAGGGGGAAGGTATGGTCATCAGCCCCAGCATTTT
clone size: NA
V gene: TRBV7-4
J gene: TRBJ1-5
D gene: TRBD1

CDR3 protein: CASSQYGARGNRLQETQYF
CDR3 DNA: TGCGCCAGCAGTCAATACGGGGCGCGGGGGAACAGATTACAAGAGACCCAGTACTTC
clone size: NA
V gene: TRBV23-1
J gene: TRBJ2-5
D gene: TRBD2

CDR3 protein: CASMLSGNTIYF
CDR3 DNA: TGTGCCAGCATGCTCTCTGGAAACACCATATATTTT
clone size: NA
V gene: TRBV28
J gene: TRBJ1-3
D gene: NA

CDR3 protein: CSVGEGSNQPQHF
CDR3 DNA: TGCAGCGTTGGCGAGGGGAGCAATCAGCCCCAGCATTTT
clone size: NA
V gene: TRBV29-1
J gene: TRBJ1-5
D gene: NA

CDR3 protein: CASRAQLLVTDTQYF
CDR3 DNA: TGTGCCAGCAGGGCGCAACTCCTAGTCACAGATACGCAGTATTTT
clone size: NA
V gene: TRBV2
J gene: TRBJ2-3
D gene: NA

CDR3 protein: CASSERGRGSGANVLTF
CDR3 DNA: TGTGCCAGCAGTGAACGCGGCAGGGGATCTGGGGCCAACGTCCTGACTTTC
clone size: NA
V gene: TRBV6-1
J gene: TRBJ2-6
D gene: NA

CDR3 protein: CASSTITLGGSGETQYF
CDR3 DNA: TGTGCCAGCAGCACAATAACCCTGGGAGGGAGCGGCGAGACCCAGTACTTC
clone size: NA
V gene: TRBV28
J gene: TRBJ2-5
D gene: TRBD2

CDR3 protein: CASSLYATSGGGTGELFF
CDR3 DNA: TGTGCCAGCAGTTTATACGCGACTAGCGGAGGTGGGACCGGGGAGCTGTTTTTT
clone size: NA
V gene: TRBV27
J gene: TRBJ2-2
D gene: TRBD2

CDR3 protein: CASSLQGGSDTQYF
CDR3 DNA: TGTGCCAGCAGCTTGCAGGGAGGCTCGGATACGCAGTATTTT
clone size: NA
V gene: TRBV5-8
J gene: TRBJ2-3
D gene: NA

CDR3 protein: CASNRDRGRYEQYF
CDR3 DNA: TGTGCCAGCAACCGGGACAGGGGCCGCTACGAGCAGTACTTC
clone size: NA
V gene: TRBV6-5
J gene: TRBJ2-7
D gene: TRBD1

CDR3 protein: CASSLGGAGQPQHF
CDR3 DNA: TGTGCCAGCAGCTTGGGTGGGGCTGGACAGCCCCAGCATTTT
clone size: NA
V gene: TRBV5-4
J gene: TRBJ1-5
D gene: NA

CDR3 protein: CASSQGFTSGRDTGELFF
CDR3 DNA: TGCGCCAGCAGCCAAGGTTTTACTAGCGGGAGGGATACCGGGGAGCTGTTTTTT
clone size: once
V gene: TRBV4-3
J gene: TRBJ2-2
D gene: TRBD2

CDR3 protein: CASSPITAGAADTQYF
CDR3 DNA: TGCGCCAGCAGCCCTATCACGGCGGGAGCGGCAGATACGCAGTATTTT
clone size: NA
V gene: TRBV5-1
J gene: TRBJ2-3
D gene: TRBD2

CDR3 protein: CASSSTSGSPDTQYF
CDR3 DNA: TGTGCCAGCAGTTCGACTAGCGGGAGCCCAGATACGCAGTATTTT
clone size: NA
V gene: TRBV28
J gene: TRBJ2-3
D gene: TRBD2

CDR3 protein: CASRAPGEKLFF
CDR3 DNA: TGTGCCAGCCGAGCCCCCGGCGAAAAACTGTTTTTT
clone size: NA
V gene: TRBV6-5
J gene: TRBJ1-4
D gene: NA

CDR3 protein: CASSSRGGDEQYF
CDR3 DNA: TGTGCCAGCAGCTCCAGGGGAGGGGACGAGCAGTACTTC
clone size: NA
V gene: TRBV12-3/TRBV12-4
J gene: TRBJ2-7
D gene: NA

CDR3 protein: CASTYGVTEAFF
CDR3 DNA: TGTGCCAGTACTTACGGGGTTACTGAAGCTTTCTTT
clone size: NA
V gene: TRBV19
J gene: TRBJ1-1
D gene: NA

CDR3 protein: CASSLKGRGKKLFF
CDR3 DNA: TGTGCCAGCAGTTTGAAGGGGCGGGGTAAAAAACTGTTTTTT
clone size: NA
V gene: TRBV28
J gene: TRBJ1-4
D gene: NA

CDR3 protein: CASSPPAPGVGEQYF
CDR3 DNA: TGTGCCAGCTCACCACCGGCTCCGGGAGTGGGGGAGCAGTACTTC
clone size: NA
V gene: TRBV18
J gene: TRBJ2-7
D gene: NA

CDR3 protein: CASSSDRKQPQHF
CDR3 DNA: TGTGCCAGCAGTTCGGACAGGAAACAGCCCCAGCATTTT
clone size: NA
V gene: TRBV6-2/TRBV6-3
J gene: TRBJ1-5
D gene: TRBD1

CDR3 protein: CASSLAYSTEAFF
CDR3 DNA: TGCGCCAGCAGCTTGGCGTACAGCACTGAAGCTTTCTTT
clone size: NA
V gene: TRBV5-1
J gene: TRBJ1-1
D gene: NA

CDR3 protein: CASSYGFEQYF
CDR3 DNA: TGTGCCAGCAGTTACGGATTCGAGCAGTACTTC
clone size: NA
V gene: TRBV6-5
J gene: TRBJ2-7
D gene: NA

CDR3 protein: CASSPGLTSNEQFF
CDR3 DNA: TGTGCCAGCAGCCCCGGACTAACCTCCAATGAGCAGTTCTTC
clone size: once
V gene: TRBV5-4
J gene: TRBJ2-1
D gene: NA

CDR3 protein: CASRQGENQPQHF
CDR3 DNA: TGTGCCAGCCGCCAGGGCGAAAATCAGCCCCAGCATTTT
clone size: NA
V gene: TRBV12-3/TRBV12-4
J gene: TRBJ1-5
D gene: NA

CDR3 protein: CASSWTEADQPQHF
CDR3 DNA: TGTGCCAGCAGCTGGACAGAGGCCGATCAGCCCCAGCATTTT
clone size: NA
V gene: TRBV5-7
J gene: TRBJ1-5
D gene: NA

CDR3 protein: CASRNPSGSNTGELFF
CDR3 DNA: TGTGCCAGCAGAAACCCCAGCGGGAGTAACACCGGGGAGCTGTTTTTT
clone size: few
V gene: TRBV27
J gene: TRBJ2-2
D gene: TRBD2

CDR3 protein: CASSLDRSSYNEQFF
CDR3 DNA: TGCGCCAGCAGCCTAGACAGGAGCTCCTACAATGAGCAGTTCTTC
clone size: NA
V gene: TRBV4-3
J gene: TRBJ2-1
D gene: NA

CDR3 protein: CASSSGTYTAYEQYF
CDR3 DNA: TGTGCCAGCAGCTCTGGGACATACACGGCCTACGAGCAGTACTTC
clone size: NA
V gene: TRBV5-4
J gene: TRBJ2-7
D gene: NA

CDR3 protein: CASSRNTEAFF
CDR3 DNA: TGTGCCAGCAGTAGGAACACTGAAGCTTTCTTT
clone size: NA
V gene: TRBV27
J gene: TRBJ1-1
D gene: NA

CDR3 protein: CASKQGGHANYGYTF
CDR3 DNA: TGTGCCAGTAAACAGGGGGGACATGCTAACTATGGCTACACCTTC
clone size: NA
V gene: TRBV19
J gene: TRBJ1-2
D gene: TRBD1

CDR3 protein: CASSLPGENSPLHF
CDR3 DNA: TGCGCCAGCAGCTTGCCGGGGGAGAATTCACCCCTCCACTTT
clone size: NA
V gene: TRBV5-1
J gene: TRBJ1-6
D gene: NA

CDR3 protein: CASSRRQGFSSPLHF
CDR3 DNA: TGCGCCAGCAGCCGCAGACAGGGATTTTCTTCACCCCTCCACTTT
clone size: once
V gene: TRBV4-3
J gene: TRBJ1-6
D gene: TRBD1

CDR3 protein: CASSQERKGTQHF
CDR3 DNA: TGTGCCAGCAGCCAAGAAAGGAAAGGTACCCAGCATTTT
clone size: NA
V gene: TRBV14
J gene: TRBJ1-5
D gene: NA

CDR3 protein: CASSMVEDQPQHF
CDR3 DNA: TGTGCCAGCTCAATGGTTGAGGATCAGCCCCAGCATTTT
clone size: NA
V gene: TRBV18
J gene: TRBJ1-5
D gene: NA

CDR3 protein: CASSQREAPYEQYF
CDR3 DNA: TGTGCCAGCAGTCAGCGGGAGGCGCCCTACGAGCAGTACTTC
clone size: NA
V gene: TRBV27
J gene: TRBJ2-7
D gene: TRBD2

CDR3 protein: CATSDGAGELFF
CDR3 DNA: TGTGCCACCAGTGACGGGGCCGGGGAGCTGTTTTTT
clone size: NA
V gene: TRBV24-1
J gene: TRBJ2-2
D gene: NA

CDR3 protein: CASSLRSGMNTEAFF
CDR3 DNA: TGTGCCAGCAGCTTACGTTCCGGCATGAACACTGAAGCTTTCTTT
clone size: NA
V gene: TRBV7-8
J gene: TRBJ1-1
D gene: NA

CDR3 protein: CASSYSIVTDGYTF
CDR3 DNA: TGTGCCAGCAGTTACTCGATTGTAACGGATGGCTACACCTTC
clone size: NA
V gene: TRBV6-5
J gene: TRBJ1-2
D gene: NA

CDR3 protein: CASSPGGDGSEQYF
CDR3 DNA: TGTGCCAGCAGCCCAGGTGGGGACGGGAGCGAGCAGTACTTC
clone size: few
V gene: TRBV7-6
J gene: TRBJ2-7
D gene: NA

CDR3 protein: CANRQPTDTQYF
CDR3 DNA: TGTGCCAACCGACAGCCCACAGATACGCAGTATTTT
clone size: NA
V gene: TRBV2
J gene: TRBJ2-3
D gene: NA

CDR3 protein: CASSRGQAGANVLTF
CDR3 DNA: TGTGCCAGCAGCAGGGGGCAGGCTGGGGCCAACGTCCTGACTTTC
clone size: NA
V gene: TRBV21-1
J gene: TRBJ2-6
D gene: NA

CDR3 protein: CASSGGWEKLFF
CDR3 DNA: TGTGCCAGCAGTGGTGGCTGGGAAAAACTGTTTTTT
clone size: NA
V gene: TRBV2
J gene: TRBJ1-4
D gene: NA

CDR3 protein: CASRTGGTLGEQFF
CDR3 DNA: TGTGCCAGCAGAACTGGCGGGACCCTCGGTGAGCAGTTCTTC
clone size: NA
V gene: TRBV28
J gene: TRBJ2-1
D gene: NA

CDR3 protein: CASSLAGTDTQYF
CDR3 DNA: TGTGCCAGCAGTCTGGCGGGCACAGATACGCAGTATTTT
clone size: NA
V gene: TRBV12-3/TRBV12-4
J gene: TRBJ2-3
D gene: NA

CDR3 protein: CASTTGVAGPYEQYF
CDR3 DNA: TGTGCCAGCACCACTGGGGTGGCGGGACCCTACGAGCAGTACTTC
clone size: NA
V gene: TRBV5-6
J gene: TRBJ2-7
D gene: NA

CDR3 protein: CASTLAGGTDTQYF
CDR3 DNA: TGTGCCAGCACCCTCGCGGGGGGCACAGATACGCAGTATTTT
clone size: NA
V gene: TRBV6-5
J gene: TRBJ2-3
D gene: TRBD2

CDR3 protein: CASSDPGTGVTEAFF
CDR3 DNA: TGTGCCAGCAGTGACCCCGGGACAGGAGTCACTGAAGCTTTCTTT
clone size: NA
V gene: TRBV25-1
J gene: TRBJ1-1
D gene: TRBD1